A single sample gave rise to the 20 T cell receptor beta chains below, sequenced in a study of blood T cell repertoires in COVID-19. TCRdb's copy holds only in-frame clones and misses some; the assay was immunoSEQ multiplex PCR. Here the sample spans some 390,000 clones, under 90% being singletons. Sequencing input: PBMCs or T cells enriched from blood (not recorded which). These receptors originate from a woman under 40 who had recovered from COVID-19.

As for this clone: Additional DNA sequences in this sample encode the identical CDR3. The genes are TRBV3-1 (or the pseudogene TRBV3-2) and TRBJ1-5; no clear D. The CDR3 consists of 12 residues. From germline, CDR1 is LGHDT and CDR2 YNNKEL (reference sequence). Trimming removed 1 base at V and 7 bases at J, with 5 bases between. CDR3 coding DNA: TGTGCCAGCAGCCAAGGCCGGCAGCCCCAGCATTTT. Amino acids: CASSQGRQPQHF.

The chain couples TRBV6-5 to TRBJ1-2; D is perhaps TRBD1 (5 bases). The CDR3 extends over 15 amino acids. Trimming pared 4 bases from V and 0 bases from J, leaving 12 bases between. Germline V gene lookup returns CDR1 MNHEY and CDR2 SVGAGI. The CDR3 loop is CASSFRPGPNYGYTF. CDR3 nucleotides: TGTGCCAGCAGTTTTCGCCCAGGGCCTAACTATGGCTACACCTTC.

This chain joins TRBV6-2 or TRBV6-3 and TRBJ2-3; D perhaps matches TRBD2 (6 bases). Trimming left V 5 bases short and J 6 bases short, with 18 bases between. CDR3 size: 15 residues. Germline lookup yields CDR1 MNHEY and CDR2 SVGEGT. The CDR3 DNA reads TGTGCCAGCAGTACCCGGGACTGGGCAGAGGATACGCAGTATTTT. Encoded protein: CASSTRDWAEDTQYF.

J is TRBJ2-7 and V is TRBV15, with a possible D match to TRBD1 (5 bases). CDR1 is LNHNV and CDR2 is YYDKDF in the germline V gene (reference sequence). Trimming took off 0 bases at V and 0 bases at J, with 12 bases between the two ends. The CDR3 sequence is 16 residues long. The CDR3 DNA reads as TGTGCCACCAGCAGAGATCTCCTGCAGGGCTCCTACGAGCAGTACTTC. Its protein is CATSRDLLQGSYEQYF. The full variable domain, its missing parts supplied by reference TRBV15 and TRBJ2-7, is DAMVIQNPRYQVTQFGKPVTLSCSQTLNHNVMYWYQQKSSQAPKLLFHYYDKDFNNEADTPDNFQSRRPNTSFCFLDIRSPGLGDTAMYLCATSRDLLQGSYEQYFGPGTRLTVT.

The rearrangement links TRBV27 to TRBJ2-3, with D possibly TRBD2 on 6 matching bases. V lost 2 bases, J lost 4 bases, and 10 bases lay in between. The length of the CDR3 is 14 residues. CDR1 and CDR2 from the germline V gene are MNHEY and SMNVEV (reference sequence). The CDR3 loop is CASSLPGASDTQYF. CDR3 nucleotide sequence: TGTGCCAGCAGTTTACCGGGAGCTTCAGATACGCAGTATTTT.

In regard to this clone: The junction shows a germline mismatch at one end, possibly a read error. The chain employs TRBV2 and TRBJ2-1; 7 bases are shared with TRBD2. Germline CDR1 SNHLY, CDR2 FYNNEI. CDR3 length: 14 amino acids. The CDR3 loop reads CATRPGGFYNKQFF. CDR3 nucleotide sequence: TGTGCCACCAGGCCCGGGGGGTTCTACAATAAGCAGTTCTTC.

The chain employs TRBV6-2 or TRBV6-3 and TRBJ2-2; TRBD2 might be the D (5 bases). Germline CDR1 MNHEY, CDR2 SVGEGT. The germline V and J ends were trimmed by 6 bases and 5 bases, with 10 bases remaining between them. CDR3 length: 13 residues. CDR3 amino acids: CASSQDLTGELFF. The CDR3 bases are TGTGCCAGCAGCCAGGACTTGACCGGGGAGCTGTTTTTT.

This clone was observed a single time. V and J are TRBV30 and TRBJ1-1; the match to TRBD1 covers 7 bases. CDR1 and CDR2 (germline): GTSNPN, SVGIG (reference sequence). CDR3 length: 13 amino acids. Unmatched junction bases numbered 3, after V lost 2 bases and J lost 3 bases. In nucleotides, the CDR3 is TGTGCCTGGAGTAAGGGACAGCACACTGAAGCTTTCTTT. Translation gives CAWSKGQHTEAFF.

This chain joins TRBV27 and TRBJ1-1; the match to TRBD1 covers 8 bases. J lost 0 bases, V lost 6 bases, and 9 bases had no gene match. The CDR3 spans 16 residues. Germline values: CDR1 MNHEY, CDR2 SMNVEV (reference sequence). CDR3 sequence: CASRRGTGTLNTEAFF. The DNA of the CDR3 is TGTGCCAGCAGACGAGGGACAGGAACATTGAACACTGAAGCTTTCTTT.

V and J are TRBV5-8 and TRBJ1-2; 11 nucleotides align to TRBD1. CDR1 and CDR2 (germline): SGHTS, YDEGEE. This CDR3 contains 14 residues. V gave up 4 bases and J gave up 7 bases; unmatched junction bases: 6. CDR3 bases: TGTGCCAGCAGCCGGACAGGGGGCTTGAGTGGCTACACCTTC. As protein: CASSRTGGLSGYTF.

This chain connects TRBV28 to TRBJ2-7; 8 bases match TRBD1. Germline lookup yields CDR1 MDHEN and CDR2 SYDVKM. J gave up 1 base and V 5 bases, and 10 bases lay outside the gene matches. The CDR3 loop spans 16 amino acids. The CDR3: CASSQPFRGHSYEQYF. CDR3 DNA sequence: TGTGCCAGCAGTCAACCTTTCAGGGGGCATTCCTACGAGCAGTACTTC.

The chain joins TRBV27 to TRBJ1-1; D perhaps matches TRBD1 (6 bases). The CDR3 is 15 residues long. The V end lost 6 bases, the J end lost 3 bases, and 17 bases lay between the germline ends. The germline V gene encodes CDR1 MNHEY and CDR2 SMNVEV (reference sequence). CDR3 sequence reads: CASRVDREYYTEAFF. The CDR3, as DNA: TGTGCCAGCAGGGTGGACAGAGAATATTACACTGAAGCTTTCTTT.

This clone was observed a few times. The rearrangement joins TRBV4-3 to TRBJ1-6, with unresolved D. V lost 8 bases and J lost 5, with 16 bases in between. The CDR3 is made up of 15 amino acids. Looked up from germline, CDR1 is LGHNA and CDR2 is YSLEER. The DNA of the CDR3 is TGCGCCAGCTCAGTTCGGTTGCTAGATAATTCACCCCTCCACTTT. Amino acid sequence: CASSVRLLDNSPLHF.

The V call is TRBV7-3, the J call TRBJ2-3; 7 nucleotides agree with TRBD2. The CDR3 consists of 14 residues. The germline V gene encodes CDR1 SGHTA and CDR2 FQGTGA. V shed 5 bases and J 2 bases; nucleotides not matched to a gene: 4. The CDR3 region is CASSISGNTDTQYF. As DNA, the CDR3 is TGTGCCAGCAGCATAAGCGGGAACACAGATACGCAGTATTTT.

V and J are TRBV10-3 and TRBJ2-2, with TRBD1 as a possible D gene (6 bases). Germline V gene sequence: CDR1 ENHRY, CDR2 SYGVKD. This CDR3 contains 18 residues. Deletions cut 0 bases from V and 4 bases from J, with 18 bases between. This CDR3 reads CAISESTRQGYVTGELFF. Here the CDR3 DNA reads TGTGCCATCAGTGAGTCGACTCGGCAGGGGTATGTCACCGGGGAGCTGTTTTTT.

This sequence joins TRBV5-1 and TRBJ2-2, with 8 bases aligning to TRBD2. Germline loops: CDR1 SGHRS, CDR2 YFSETQ. After removal of 4 bases from V and 4 bases from J, the junction contained 12 bases not matched to a gene. CDR3 length: 17 residues. In nucleotides, the CDR3 is TGCGCCAGCAGCCCCCTCCCGACTAGCGCGGGCACCGGGGAGCTGTTTTTT. Its protein product is CASSPLPTSAGTGELFF.

CDR3: CASSTPGQVDTGELFF. The CDR3 bases are TGTGCCAGTAGTACACCGGGACAGGTGGACACCGGGGAGCTGTTTTTT. J is TRBJ2-2 and V is TRBV19, with TRBD1 identical over 8 bases. The CDR3 extends over 16 amino acids. The V gene end was trimmed by 4 bases and the J gene end by 3 bases; junction bases not matched to a gene: 7. The germline V gene encodes CDR1 LNHDA and CDR2 SQIVND (reference sequence).

The chain joins TRBV6-5 to TRBJ2-7; TRBD2 agrees at 8 bases. Germline V lookup: CDR1 MNHEY, CDR2 SVGAGI. The junction had 4 bases not matched to a gene; V was cut back by 6 bases and J by 3 bases. This CDR3 spans 13 amino acids. CDR3 residues: CASSRSGSYEQYF. The CDR3 region has the DNA TGTGCCAGCAGCCGGAGCGGGAGCTACGAGCAGTACTTC.

This clone was picked up a small number of times. The CDR3 DNA sequence: TGTGCCAGCAGTCAACCCGAGGGTTCCTATAATTCACCCCTCCACTTT. It encodes CASSQPEGSYNSPLHF. V gene TRBV28 combines with J gene TRBJ1-6; D unclear. The CDR3 is 16 residues long. Trimming stripped 5 bases from V and 1 base from J, with 12 bases between. Germline V gene data show CDR1 as MDHEN and CDR2 as SYDVKM. The variable domain in full, with the rest retrieved from reference TRBV28 and TRBJ1-6, is DVKVTQSSRYLVKRTGEKVFLECVQDMDHENMFWYRQDPGLGLRLIYFSYDVKMKEKGDIPEGYSVSREKKERFSLILESASTNQTSMYLCASSQPEGSYNSPLHFGNGTRLTVT.

The chain links TRBV4-2 to TRBJ2-5, with D tentatively TRBD2 (6 bases). The germline gives CDR1 LGHNA, CDR2 YNFKEQ. This CDR3 spans 16 amino acids. Trimming took off 1 base at V and 1 base at J, with 13 bases between the two ends. The CDR3 loop is CASSQGQRESQETQYF. In nucleotides, the CDR3 is TGTGCCAGCAGCCAAGGTCAACGGGAGAGCCAAGAGACCCAGTACTTC.